The 3 T cell receptor beta chains below come from one sample, sequenced in a study of T cells in Graves' hyperthyroidism and ophthalmopathy. Authors of the study amplified TCR beta CDR3 regions from RNA transcripts. The TCR CDR3 first-round RT-PCR relied on the HTBI primer set. TCRdb reprocessed the multiplex PCR reads with MiXCR, giving one entry per CDR3 protein. The table records hundreds of thousands of distinct CDR3 sequences, 13% to 15% of them present only once. The sample taken for sequencing was blood. Receptor source: a woman in her 50s with Graves' ophthalmopathy.

The chain is built from TRBV3-1 and TRBJ2-3, with D unresolved. Trimming removed 2 bases at V and 2 bases at J, with 8 bases between. Germline CDR1 reads LGHDT; CDR2 reads YNNKEL (reference sequence). The CDR3 sequence is 14 residues long. CDR3 amino acids: CASSQYGNTDTQYF. In nucleotides, the CDR3 is TGTGCCAGCAGCCAATACGGCAACACAGATACGCAGTATTTT.

The table lists this clonotype with a few counts. This chain uses TRBV4-3 with TRBJ2-1, with 10 positions matching TRBD2. Germline V gene data show CDR1 as LGHNA and CDR2 as YSLEER. This CDR3 comprises 16 residues. V shed 1 base, J shed 7 bases, and the junction held 7 bases outside the gene matches. CDR3 amino acids: CASSQGALAGLNEQFF. The CDR3 DNA is TGCGCCAGCAGCCAAGGTGCACTAGCGGGATTAAATGAGCAGTTCTTC.

The table lists this clonotype with a few counts. Being one base from a much bigger clone, this may be a read error. The chain has TRBV11-3 and TRBJ2-5, with D unresolved. This CDR3 has 13 amino acids. V was pared by 2 bases and J by 5 bases, with 9 bases between. Germline CDR1 is SGHNT and CDR2 is YENEEA. The CDR3 DNA follows: TGTGCCAGCAGCTTAACGCTGGGGGAGACCCAGTACTTC. Encoded protein: CASSLTLGETQYF.